The 7 T cell receptor beta chains given below trace back to one sample, sequenced in a study of post-analysis software for immune sequencing data. Study observations and caveats: Five TRBV segments occurring more often in patients than controls included TRBV5-6, TRBV5-1 and TRBV20-1.

For these receptors, no antigen is known. Incorporated into the TCR beta cDNA libraries were unique molecular identifiers, which served to reduce PCR and sequencing biases. Using its own MiXCR run on the PCR reads, TCRdb lists one record per CDR3 protein. The sample yields roughly 600,000 distinct CDR3 sequences, roughly 40% seen once. What was sequenced was blood. The source of these receptors is a girl aged 5 to 17 with multiple sclerosis.

This clonotype was seen only a few times. V gene TRBV29-1 combines with J gene TRBJ2-7, with 8 bases that match TRBD1. The trim removed 6 bases at V and 6 bases at J, leaving 7 bases unmatched. Germline CDR1 is SQVTM and CDR2 is ANQGSEA. The CDR3 sequence is 12 residues long. CDR3 nucleotide sequence: TGCAGCGTAGATGGACAGGGCACCGAGCAGTACTTC. It encodes CSVDGQGTEQYF.

V usage is TRBV12-3 or TRBV12-4 and J usage is TRBJ1-5; D may be TRBD1 (5 bases). With 5 bases removed from V and 3 bases from J, the gap between germline ends came to 11 bases. This CDR3 contains 14 residues. CDR3 nucleotides: TGTGCCAGCAGTCCCGGCAGGGACAATCAGCCCCAGCATTTT. Its translation: CASSPGRDNQPQHF.

V and J are TRBV7-9 and TRBJ2-1; possible D gene TRBD2, 6 bases. Germline V CDR1 and CDR2: SEHNR, FQNEAQ (reference sequence). Trimming pared 2 bases from V and 0 bases from J, leaving 11 bases between. The CDR3 contains 16 residues. The CDR3 DNA reads as TGTGCCAGCAGCTTACCAGCGGGTGTCTCCTACAATGAGCAGTTCTTC. Its protein product is CASSLPAGVSYNEQFF.

The chain couples TRBV28 to TRBJ2-7; 8 bases align to TRBD1. The junction had 8 bases not matched to a gene; V was cut back by 4 bases and J by 3 bases. CDR3 length: 15 amino acids. CDR1 MDHEN and CDR2 SYDVKM come from the germline V gene. CDR3 in DNA: TGTGCCAGCAGTTCATCCTCCAGGGGGCTCTACGAGCAGTACTTC. It translates to CASSSSSRGLYEQYF.

The chain joins TRBV12-3 or TRBV12-4 to TRBJ1-2, with D possibly being TRBD1 (6 bases). CDR3 size: 15 residues. Trimming took 4 bases from V and 4 from J, leaving 16 bases between them. In nucleotides, the CDR3 is TGTGCCAGCAGTTCCACACAGGGACCTGGCTATGGCTACACCTTC. Translated, it gives CASSSTQGPGYGYTF.

The rearrangement links TRBV20-1 to TRBJ2-4; D call uncertain. Germline CDR1 DFQATT, CDR2 SNEGSKA (reference sequence). This CDR3 contains 11 residues. Trimming shortened V by 5 bases and J by 13 bases, and 15 bases separated the two germline ends. The CDR3 reads CSAPRPEAQYF. Written as DNA, the CDR3 is TGCAGTGCTCCCCGGCCCGAGGCGCAGTACTTC.

For the CDR3, the DNA is TGCAGCGTTGTATTAAGGGTTCCAGATACGCAGTATTTT. Residues: CSVVLRVPDTQYF. The J gene is TRBJ2-3, the V gene TRBV29-1; D remains ambiguous. The CDR3 loop spans 13 amino acids. V lost 4 bases and J 4 bases, leaving 12 bases between the germline ends. The germline V gene has CDR1 SQVTM and CDR2 ANQGSEA.